This T cell receptor (beta chain) comes out of a study of low-dose radiotherapy and immunotherapy resistance in tumors. Study overall: With 1 Gy per fraction every two weeks, Cohort 2 accumulated 13 Gy across 26 weeks.

This sample's time point: before trial treatment. Eligibility was restricted to patients presenting with advanced solid tumors that lacked tumor-infiltrating lymphocytes. TRAV- and TRBV-specific primers, spanning alpha and beta chains, primed first-strand cDNA. For amplifying TCRs, the PCR ran for approximately 18 cycles with Phusion, which was used together with a constant-region primer and the adapter on the V primers. MiXCR, applied by TCRdb to the reads, yields one record per CDR3 protein. The sample shows 60,000 to 90,000 distinct CDR3 sequences, around a third of them seen only once. This sequence originates from a female donor with ovarian cancer. Sequenced here: PBMCs, sampled before treatment.

CDR3 sequence (DNA): TGTGCCAGCAGCTTGGCGGGGGCGAAGACTGAAGCTTTCTTT. Residues: CASSLAGAKTEAFF. This chain connects TRBV5-5 to TRBJ1-1; D perhaps matches TRBD1 (6 bases). Germline V gene sequence: CDR1 SGHKS, CDR2 YYEKEE (reference sequence). The CDR3 runs to 14 residues. Trimming cost V 0 bases and J 5 bases, with 11 bases left between them.